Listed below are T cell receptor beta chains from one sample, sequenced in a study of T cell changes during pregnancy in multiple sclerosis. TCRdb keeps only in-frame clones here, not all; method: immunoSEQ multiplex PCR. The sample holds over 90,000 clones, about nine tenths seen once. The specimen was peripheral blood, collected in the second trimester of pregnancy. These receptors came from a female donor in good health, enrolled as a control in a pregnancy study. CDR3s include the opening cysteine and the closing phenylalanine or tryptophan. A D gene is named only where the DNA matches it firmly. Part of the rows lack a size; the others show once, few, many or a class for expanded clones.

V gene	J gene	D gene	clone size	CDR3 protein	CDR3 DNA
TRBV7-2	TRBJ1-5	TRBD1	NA	CASSPDRILGHF	TGTGCCAGCAGCCCGGACAGGATTTTAGGGCATTTT
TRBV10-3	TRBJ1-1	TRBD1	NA	CAIREKGGPTEAFF	TGTGCCATCCGGGAGAAAGGGGGCCCTACTGAAGCTTTCTTT
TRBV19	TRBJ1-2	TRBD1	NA	CAGRDRGTDGYTF	TGTGCCGGCCGGGACAGGGGGACGGATGGCTACACCTTC
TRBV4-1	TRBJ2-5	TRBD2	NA	CASSPGLEETQYF	TGCGCCAGCAGCCCCGGACTAGAAGAGACCCAGTACTTC
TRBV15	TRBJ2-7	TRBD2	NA	CATSREPAGGPTYEQYF	TGTGCCACCAGCAGAGAACCAGCGGGGGGCCCCACCTACGAGCAGTACTTC
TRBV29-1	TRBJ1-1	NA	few	CSVEETAEAFF	TGCAGCGTTGAAGAGACAGCTGAAGCTTTCTTT
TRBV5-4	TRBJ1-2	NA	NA	CASSLVQGGGYTF	TGTGCCAGCAGCTTGGTCCAGGGAGGAGGCTACACCTTC
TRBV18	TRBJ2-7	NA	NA	CASSPKRTASYEQYF	TGTGCCAGCTCACCAAAACGGACAGCAAGCTACGAGCAGTACTTC
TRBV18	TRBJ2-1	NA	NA	CASSPPGGGNEQFF	TGTGCCAGCTCACCACCGGGAGGGGGCAATGAGCAGTTCTTC
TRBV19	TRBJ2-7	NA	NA	CASSTAYDRNYEQYF	TGTGCCAGTAGTACGGCGTACGACAGAAACTACGAGCAGTACTTC
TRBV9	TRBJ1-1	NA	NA	CASSVTGGVNTEAFF	TGTGCCAGCAGCGTAACGGGGGGCGTGAACACTGAAGCTTTCTTT
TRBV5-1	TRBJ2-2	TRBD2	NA	CASSVAGGRRGAGELFF	TGCGCCAGTTCCGTAGCGGGGGGGCGCAGGGGCGCCGGGGAGCTGTTTTTT
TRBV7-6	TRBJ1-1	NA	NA	CASSIRDWNTEAFF	TGTGCCAGCAGCATCCGGGACTGGAACACTGAAGCTTTCTTT
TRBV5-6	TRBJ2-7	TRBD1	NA	CASSLVGQAGYF	TGTGCCAGCAGCTTGGTTGGACAGGCTGGGTACTTC
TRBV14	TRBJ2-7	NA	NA	CASSQGLGRAYEQYF	TGTGCCAGCAGCCAAGGTTTGGGGCGCGCCTACGAGCAGTACTTC
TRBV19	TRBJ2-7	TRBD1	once	CASTARAGGSYEQYF	TGTGCCAGTACCGCCCGAGCAGGGGGCTCCTACGAGCAGTACTTC
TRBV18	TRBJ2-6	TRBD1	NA	CASSRDRGSGANVLTF	TGTGCCAGCTCGCGGGACAGGGGTTCTGGGGCCAACGTCCTGACTTTC
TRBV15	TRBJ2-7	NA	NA	CATSRDGGIIGGEQYF	TGTGCCACCAGCAGAGACGGAGGGATAATTGGAGGCGAGCAGTACTTC
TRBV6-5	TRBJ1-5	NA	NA	CASSYSQFFNQPQHF	TGTGCCAGCAGTTACTCGCAGTTCTTCAATCAGCCCCAGCATTTT
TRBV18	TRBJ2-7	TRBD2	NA	CASSPPGGGGAAGEQYF	TGTGCCAGCTCACCACCGGGCGGGGGGGGTGCAGCGGGCGAGCAGTACTTC
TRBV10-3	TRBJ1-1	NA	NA	CAISEIAGDTEAFF	TGTGCCATCAGTGAGATAGCAGGGGACACTGAAGCTTTCTTT
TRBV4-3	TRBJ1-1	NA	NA	CASSQDQGSLNTEAFF	TGCGCCAGCAGCCAAGACCAGGGCAGCCTGAACACTGAAGCTTTCTTT
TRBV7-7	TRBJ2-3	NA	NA	CASSFDRSHTQYF	TGTGCCAGCAGTTTTGACAGGTCACATACGCAGTATTTT
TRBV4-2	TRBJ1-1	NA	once	CASSQEPRNTEAFF	TGTGCCAGCAGCCAAGAACCGAGGAACACTGAAGCTTTCTTT
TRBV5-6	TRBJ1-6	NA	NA	CASSLGTAGSYNSPLHF	TGTGCCAGCAGCTTGGGCACGGCAGGGTCCTATAATTCACCCCTCCACTTT
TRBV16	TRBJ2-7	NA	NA	CASSLEAGINEQYF	TGTGCCAGCAGCTTAGAGGCGGGTATCAACGAGCAGTACTTC
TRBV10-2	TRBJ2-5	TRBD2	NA	CASSLTSGETQYF	TGCGCCAGCAGTTTGACTAGCGGAGAGACCCAGTACTTC